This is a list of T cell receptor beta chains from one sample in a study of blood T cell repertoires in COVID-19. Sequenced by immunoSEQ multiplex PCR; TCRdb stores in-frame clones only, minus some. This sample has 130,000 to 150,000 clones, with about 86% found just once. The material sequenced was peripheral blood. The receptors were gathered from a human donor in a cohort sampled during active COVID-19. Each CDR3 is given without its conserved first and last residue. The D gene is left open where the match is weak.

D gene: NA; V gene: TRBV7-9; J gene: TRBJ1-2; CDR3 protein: ASSSGRGYT
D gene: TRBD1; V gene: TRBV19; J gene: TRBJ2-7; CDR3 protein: ASMGVGTGDYEQY
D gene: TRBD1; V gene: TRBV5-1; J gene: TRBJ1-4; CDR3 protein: ASSPGQGAATRSTNEKLF
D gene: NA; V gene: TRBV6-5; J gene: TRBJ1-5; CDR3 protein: ASSPTTGSQPQH
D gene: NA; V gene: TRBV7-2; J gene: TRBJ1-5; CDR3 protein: ASSPGFWIGQPQH
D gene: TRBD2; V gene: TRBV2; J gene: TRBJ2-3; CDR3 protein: ARTLADLSTDTQY
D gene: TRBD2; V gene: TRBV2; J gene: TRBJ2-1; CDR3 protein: ASKTLAGGTYNEQF
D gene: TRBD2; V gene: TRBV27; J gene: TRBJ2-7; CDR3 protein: ASSLTSGSHEQY
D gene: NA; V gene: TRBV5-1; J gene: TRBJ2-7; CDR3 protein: ASSGGTYEQY
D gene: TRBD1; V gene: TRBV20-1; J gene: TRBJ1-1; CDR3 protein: SASNEGATNTEAF
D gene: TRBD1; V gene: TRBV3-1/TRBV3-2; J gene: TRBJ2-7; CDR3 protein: ASSQGGQGATYEQY
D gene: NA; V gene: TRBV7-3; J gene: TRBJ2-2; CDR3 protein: ASSHVSNRELF
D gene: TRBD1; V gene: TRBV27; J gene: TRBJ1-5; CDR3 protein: ASSPRTGNQPQH
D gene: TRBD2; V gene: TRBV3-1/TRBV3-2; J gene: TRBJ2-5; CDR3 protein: ASSQGTSGYQETQY
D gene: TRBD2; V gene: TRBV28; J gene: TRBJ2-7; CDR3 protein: ASSAGLAGVTYEQY
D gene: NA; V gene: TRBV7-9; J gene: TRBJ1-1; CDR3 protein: ASSPPAGQEAF
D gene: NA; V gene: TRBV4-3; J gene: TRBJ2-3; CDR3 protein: ASSPREAADTQY